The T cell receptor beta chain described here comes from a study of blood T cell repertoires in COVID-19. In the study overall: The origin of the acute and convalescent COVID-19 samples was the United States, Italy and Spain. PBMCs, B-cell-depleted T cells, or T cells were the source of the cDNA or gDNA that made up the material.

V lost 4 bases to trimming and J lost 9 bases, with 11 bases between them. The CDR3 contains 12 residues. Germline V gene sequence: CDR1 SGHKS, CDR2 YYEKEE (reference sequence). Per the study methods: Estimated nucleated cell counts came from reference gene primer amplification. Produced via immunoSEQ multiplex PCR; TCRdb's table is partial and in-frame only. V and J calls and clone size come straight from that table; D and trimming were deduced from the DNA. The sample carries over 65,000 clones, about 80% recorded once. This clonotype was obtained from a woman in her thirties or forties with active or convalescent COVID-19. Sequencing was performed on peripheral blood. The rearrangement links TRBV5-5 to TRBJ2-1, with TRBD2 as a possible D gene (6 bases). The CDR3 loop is CASSRRDTEQFF. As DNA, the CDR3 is TGTGCCAGCAGCCGGCGGGATACTGAGCAGTTCTTC.